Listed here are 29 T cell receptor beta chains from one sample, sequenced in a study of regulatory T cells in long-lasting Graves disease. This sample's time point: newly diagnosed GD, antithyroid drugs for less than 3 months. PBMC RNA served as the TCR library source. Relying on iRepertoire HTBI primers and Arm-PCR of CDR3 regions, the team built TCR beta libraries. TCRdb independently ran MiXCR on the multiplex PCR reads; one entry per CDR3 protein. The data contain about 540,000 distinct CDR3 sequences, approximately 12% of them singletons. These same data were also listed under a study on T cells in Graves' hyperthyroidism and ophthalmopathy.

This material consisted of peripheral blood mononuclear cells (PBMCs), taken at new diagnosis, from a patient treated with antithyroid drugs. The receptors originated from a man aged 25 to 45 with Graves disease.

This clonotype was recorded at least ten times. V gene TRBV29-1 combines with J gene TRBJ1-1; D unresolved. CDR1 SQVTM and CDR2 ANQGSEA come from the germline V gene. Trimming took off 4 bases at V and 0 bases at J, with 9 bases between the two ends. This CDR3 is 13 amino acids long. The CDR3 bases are TGCAGCGTTGGCCAGAACATGAACACTGAAGCTTTCTTT. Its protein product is CSVGQNMNTEAFF.

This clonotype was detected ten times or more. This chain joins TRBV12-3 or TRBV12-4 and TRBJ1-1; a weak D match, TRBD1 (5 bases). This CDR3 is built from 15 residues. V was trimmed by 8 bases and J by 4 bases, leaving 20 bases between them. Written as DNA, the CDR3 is TGTGCCAGCGGGGGGGTTTTAGGGGAGATCACTGAAGCTTTCTTT. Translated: CASGGVLGEITEAFF.

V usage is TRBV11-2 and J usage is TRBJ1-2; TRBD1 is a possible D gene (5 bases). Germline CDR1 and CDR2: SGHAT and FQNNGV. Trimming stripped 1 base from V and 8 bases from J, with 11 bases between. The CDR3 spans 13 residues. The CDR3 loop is CASSLVSGLGYTF. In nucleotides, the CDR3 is TGTGCCAGCAGCTTAGTTTCGGGGCTGGGCTACACCTTC.

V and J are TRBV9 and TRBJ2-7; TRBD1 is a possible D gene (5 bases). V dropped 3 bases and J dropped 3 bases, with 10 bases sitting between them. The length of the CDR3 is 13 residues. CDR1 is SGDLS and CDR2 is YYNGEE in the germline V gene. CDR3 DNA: TGTGCCAGCAGCGGGACACTCCACTACGAGCAGTACTTC. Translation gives CASSGTLHYEQYF.

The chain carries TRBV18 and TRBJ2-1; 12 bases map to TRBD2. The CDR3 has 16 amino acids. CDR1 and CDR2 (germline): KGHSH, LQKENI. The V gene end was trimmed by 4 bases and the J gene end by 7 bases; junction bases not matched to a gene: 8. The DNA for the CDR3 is TGTGCCAGCTCACTTTTGACTAGCGGGAGTAAAAATGAGCAGTTCTTC. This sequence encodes CASSLLTSGSKNEQFF.

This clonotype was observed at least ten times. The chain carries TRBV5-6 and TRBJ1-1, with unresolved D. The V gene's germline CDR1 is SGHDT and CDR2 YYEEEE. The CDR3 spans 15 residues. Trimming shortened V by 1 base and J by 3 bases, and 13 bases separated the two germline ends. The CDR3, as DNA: TGTGCCAGCAGCTTGCTCCCGGGTGGGTACACTGAAGCTTTCTTT. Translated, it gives CASSLLPGGYTEAFF.

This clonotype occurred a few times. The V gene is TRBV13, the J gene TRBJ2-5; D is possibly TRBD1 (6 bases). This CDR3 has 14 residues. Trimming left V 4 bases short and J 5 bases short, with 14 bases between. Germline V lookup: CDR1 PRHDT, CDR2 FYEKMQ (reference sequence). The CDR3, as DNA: TGTGCCAGCAGCTCCCTCGACAGGACGGAGACCCAGTACTTC. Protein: CASSSLDRTETQYF. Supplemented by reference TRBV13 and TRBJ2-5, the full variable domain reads AAGVIQSPRHLIKEKRETATLKCYPIPRHDTVYWYQQGPGQDPQFLISFYEKMQSDKGSIPDRFSAQQFSDYHSELNMSSLELGDSALYFCASSSLDRTETQYFGPGTRLLVL.

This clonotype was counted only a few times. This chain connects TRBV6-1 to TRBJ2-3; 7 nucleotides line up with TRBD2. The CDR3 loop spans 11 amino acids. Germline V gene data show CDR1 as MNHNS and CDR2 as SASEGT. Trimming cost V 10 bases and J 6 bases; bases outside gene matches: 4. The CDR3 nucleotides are TGTGCCACCCAAGCGGGGGATACGCAGTATTTT. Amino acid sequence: CATQAGDTQYF.

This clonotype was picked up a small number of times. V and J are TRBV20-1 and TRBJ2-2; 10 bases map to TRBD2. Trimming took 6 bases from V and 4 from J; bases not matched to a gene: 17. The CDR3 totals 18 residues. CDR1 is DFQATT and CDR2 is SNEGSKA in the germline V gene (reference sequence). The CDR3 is CSASSLALAGVATGELFF. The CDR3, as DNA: TGCAGTGCCTCATCCCTCGCTCTAGCGGGAGTAGCCACCGGGGAGCTGTTTTTT.

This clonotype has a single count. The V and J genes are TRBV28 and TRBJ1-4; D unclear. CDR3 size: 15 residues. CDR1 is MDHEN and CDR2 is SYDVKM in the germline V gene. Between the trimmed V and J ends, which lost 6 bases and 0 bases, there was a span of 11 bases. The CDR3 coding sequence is TGTGCCAGCAGGACCCCTTCCACAACTAATGAAAAACTGTTTTTT. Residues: CASRTPSTTNEKLFF.

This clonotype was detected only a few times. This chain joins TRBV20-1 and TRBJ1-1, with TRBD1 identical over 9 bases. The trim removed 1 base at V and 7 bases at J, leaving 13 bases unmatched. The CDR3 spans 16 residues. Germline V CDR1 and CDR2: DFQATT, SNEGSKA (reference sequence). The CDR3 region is CSARAIAGTGNDEAFF. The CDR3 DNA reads TGCAGTGCTAGAGCTATTGCCGGGACAGGGAATGATGAAGCTTTCTTT.

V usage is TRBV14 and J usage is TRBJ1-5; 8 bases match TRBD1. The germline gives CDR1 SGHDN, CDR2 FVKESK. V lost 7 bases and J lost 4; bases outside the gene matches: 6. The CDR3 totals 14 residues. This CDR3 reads CASNPDRANQPQHF. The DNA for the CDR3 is TGTGCCAGCAATCCGGACAGGGCGAATCAGCCCCAGCATTTT.

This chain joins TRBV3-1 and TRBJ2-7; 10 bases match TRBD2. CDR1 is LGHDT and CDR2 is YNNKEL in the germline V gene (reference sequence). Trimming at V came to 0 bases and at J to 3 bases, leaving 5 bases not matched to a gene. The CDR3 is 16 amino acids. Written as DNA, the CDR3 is TGTGCCAGCAGCCAAGATTTAGTAGCGGGGGGCTACGAGCAGTACTTC. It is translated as CASSQDLVAGGYEQYF.

The CDR3 here is CASSEISGYGMGEQEAQYF. CDR3 bases: TGTGCCAGCAGTGAGATTAGCGGGTATGGCATGGGGGAGCAAGAGGCCCAGTACTTC. The chain uses TRBV2 and TRBJ2-7; TRBD2 agrees at 7 bases. CDR3 size: 19 residues. After removal of 3 bases from V and 10 bases from J, the junction contained 27 bases not matched to a gene. CDR1 and CDR2 from the germline V gene are SNHLY and FYNNEI.

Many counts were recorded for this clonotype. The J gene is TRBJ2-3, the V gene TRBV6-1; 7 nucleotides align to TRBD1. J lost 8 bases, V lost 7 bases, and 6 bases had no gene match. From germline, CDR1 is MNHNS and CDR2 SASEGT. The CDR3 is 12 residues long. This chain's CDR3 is CASNPAGGTQYF. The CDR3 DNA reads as TGTGCCAGCAATCCGGCAGGGGGTACGCAGTATTTT.

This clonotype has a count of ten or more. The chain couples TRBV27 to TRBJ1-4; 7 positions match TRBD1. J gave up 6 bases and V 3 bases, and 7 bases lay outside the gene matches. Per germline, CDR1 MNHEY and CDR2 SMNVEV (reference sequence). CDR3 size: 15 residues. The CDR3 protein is CASSFQGQWDEKLFF. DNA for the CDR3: TGTGCCAGCAGTTTTCAGGGACAGTGGGATGAAAAACTGTTTTTT.

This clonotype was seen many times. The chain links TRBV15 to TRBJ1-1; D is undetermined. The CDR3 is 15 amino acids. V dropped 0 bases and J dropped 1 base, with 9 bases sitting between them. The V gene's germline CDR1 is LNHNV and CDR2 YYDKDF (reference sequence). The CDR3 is CATSREASSNTEAFF. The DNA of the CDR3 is TGTGCCACCAGCAGAGAGGCATCCTCGAACACTGAAGCTTTCTTT.

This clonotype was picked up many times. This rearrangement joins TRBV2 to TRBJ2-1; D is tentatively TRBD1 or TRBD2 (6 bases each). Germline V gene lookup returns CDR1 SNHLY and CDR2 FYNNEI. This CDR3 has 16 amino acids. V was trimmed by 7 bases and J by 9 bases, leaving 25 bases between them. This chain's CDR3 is CASNFRRGDGVGEQFF. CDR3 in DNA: TGTGCCAGCAACTTCAGAAGGGGGGACGGAGTGGGTGAGCAGTTCTTC.

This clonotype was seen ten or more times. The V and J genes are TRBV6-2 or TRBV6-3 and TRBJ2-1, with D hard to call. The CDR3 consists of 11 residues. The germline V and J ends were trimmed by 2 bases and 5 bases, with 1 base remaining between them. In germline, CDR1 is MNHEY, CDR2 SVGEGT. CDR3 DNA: TGTGCCAGCAGTTACAACAATGAGCAGTTCTTC. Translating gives CASSYNNEQFF.

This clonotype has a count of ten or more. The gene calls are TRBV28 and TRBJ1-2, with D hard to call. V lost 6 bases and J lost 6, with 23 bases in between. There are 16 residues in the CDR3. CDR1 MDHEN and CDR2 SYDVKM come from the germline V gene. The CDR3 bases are TGTGCCAGCAGCCGGAGACAAACTTCCCCTACTAATGGCTACACCTTC. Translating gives CASSRRQTSPTNGYTF.

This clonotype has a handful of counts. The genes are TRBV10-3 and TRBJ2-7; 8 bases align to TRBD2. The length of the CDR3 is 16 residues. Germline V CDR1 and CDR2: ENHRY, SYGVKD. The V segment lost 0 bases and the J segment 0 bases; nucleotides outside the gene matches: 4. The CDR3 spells CAISESLAGSSYEQYF. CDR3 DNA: TGTGCCATCAGTGAGTCGCTAGCGGGTAGCTCCTACGAGCAGTACTTC.

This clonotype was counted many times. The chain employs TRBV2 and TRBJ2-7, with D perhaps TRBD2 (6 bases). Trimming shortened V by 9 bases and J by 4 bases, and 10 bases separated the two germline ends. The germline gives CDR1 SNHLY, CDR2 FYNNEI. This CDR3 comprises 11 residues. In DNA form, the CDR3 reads TGTGCCAGGGGGACTGGTTACGAGCAGTACTTC. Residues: CARGTGYEQYF.

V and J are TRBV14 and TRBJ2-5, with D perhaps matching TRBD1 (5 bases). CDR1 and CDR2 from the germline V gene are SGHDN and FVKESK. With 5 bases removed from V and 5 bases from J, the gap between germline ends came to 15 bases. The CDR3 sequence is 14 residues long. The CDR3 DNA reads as TGTGCCAGCAGCTCCCAGGGTAATTGGGAGACCCAGTACTTC. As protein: CASSSQGNWETQYF.

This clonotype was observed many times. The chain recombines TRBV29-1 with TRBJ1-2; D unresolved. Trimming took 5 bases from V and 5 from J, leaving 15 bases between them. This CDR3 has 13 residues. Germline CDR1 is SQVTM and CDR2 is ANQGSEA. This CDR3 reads CSVLSGALYGYTF. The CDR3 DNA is TGCAGCGTTTTATCCGGCGCCTTGTATGGCTACACCTTC.

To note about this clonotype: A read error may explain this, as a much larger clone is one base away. CDR3 sequence (DNA): TGTGCCAGCAGTCTCCGGGACAGGGGTCGTTGGCAGTACTTC. Translating it yields CASSLRDRGRWQYF. The chain links TRBV27 to TRBJ2-7; TRBD1 matches 10 bases. The CDR3 covers 14 residues. CDR1 is MNHEY, CDR2 SMNVEV, per germline (reference sequence). J was trimmed by 9 bases and V by 5 bases; bases with no gene match: 10.

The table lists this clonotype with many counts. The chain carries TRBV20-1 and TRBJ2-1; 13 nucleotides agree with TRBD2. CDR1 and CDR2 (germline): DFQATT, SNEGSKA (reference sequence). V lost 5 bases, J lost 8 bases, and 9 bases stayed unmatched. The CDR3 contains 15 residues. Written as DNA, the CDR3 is TGCAGTGCTGGATCCTCGACTAGCGGGAGGTATGAGCAGTTCTTC. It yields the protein CSAGSSTSGRYEQFF.

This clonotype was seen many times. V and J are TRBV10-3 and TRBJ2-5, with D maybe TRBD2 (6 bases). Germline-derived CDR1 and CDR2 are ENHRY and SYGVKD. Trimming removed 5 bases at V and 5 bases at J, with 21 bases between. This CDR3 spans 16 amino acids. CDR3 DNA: TGTGCCATCAGTCTCGGGACTCCTTCACCGAAGGAGACCCAGTACTTC. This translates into CAISLGTPSPKETQYF.

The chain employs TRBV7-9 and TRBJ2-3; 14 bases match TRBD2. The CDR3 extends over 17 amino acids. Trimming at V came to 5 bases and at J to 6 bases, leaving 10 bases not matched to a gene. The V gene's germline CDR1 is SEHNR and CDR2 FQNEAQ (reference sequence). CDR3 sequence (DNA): TGTGCCAGCAGCCCCGGACTAGCGGGAGGCACGGGGGATACGCAGTATTTT. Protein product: CASSPGLAGGTGDTQYF.

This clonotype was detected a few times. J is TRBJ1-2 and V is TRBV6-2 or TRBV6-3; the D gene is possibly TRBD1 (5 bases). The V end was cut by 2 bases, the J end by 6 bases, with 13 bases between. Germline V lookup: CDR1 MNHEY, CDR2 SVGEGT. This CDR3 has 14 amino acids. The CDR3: CASSYAAGPHGYTF. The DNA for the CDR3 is TGTGCCAGCAGTTACGCAGCGGGACCTCATGGCTACACCTTC.